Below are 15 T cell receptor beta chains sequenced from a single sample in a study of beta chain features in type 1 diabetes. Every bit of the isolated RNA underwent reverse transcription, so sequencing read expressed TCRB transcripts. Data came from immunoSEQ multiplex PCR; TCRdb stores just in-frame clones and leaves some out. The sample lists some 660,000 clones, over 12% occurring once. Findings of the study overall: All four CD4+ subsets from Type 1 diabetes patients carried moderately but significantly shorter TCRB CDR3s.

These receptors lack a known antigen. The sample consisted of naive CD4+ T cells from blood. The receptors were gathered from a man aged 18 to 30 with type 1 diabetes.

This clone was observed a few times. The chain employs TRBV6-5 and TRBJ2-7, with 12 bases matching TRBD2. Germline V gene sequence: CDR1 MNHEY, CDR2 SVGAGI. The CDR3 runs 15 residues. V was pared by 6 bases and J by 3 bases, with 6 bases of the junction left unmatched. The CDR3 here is CASRSTSGGYYEQYF. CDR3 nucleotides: TGTGCCAGCAGGTCTACTAGCGGGGGGTACTACGAGCAGTACTTC.

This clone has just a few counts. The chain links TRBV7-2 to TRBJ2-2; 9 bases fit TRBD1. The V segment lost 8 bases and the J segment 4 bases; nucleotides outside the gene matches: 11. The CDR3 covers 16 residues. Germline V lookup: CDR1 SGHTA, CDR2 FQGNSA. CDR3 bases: TGTGCCAGCTCCCCCCTGAACAGGGGGCGCACCGGGGAGCTGTTTTTT. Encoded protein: CASSPLNRGRTGELFF.

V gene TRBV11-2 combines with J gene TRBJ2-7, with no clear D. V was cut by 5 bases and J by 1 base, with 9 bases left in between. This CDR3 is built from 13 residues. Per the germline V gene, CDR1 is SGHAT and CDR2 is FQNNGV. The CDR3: CASSRLTSYEQYF. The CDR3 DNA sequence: TGTGCCAGCAGCCGCCTAACGTCCTACGAGCAGTACTTC.

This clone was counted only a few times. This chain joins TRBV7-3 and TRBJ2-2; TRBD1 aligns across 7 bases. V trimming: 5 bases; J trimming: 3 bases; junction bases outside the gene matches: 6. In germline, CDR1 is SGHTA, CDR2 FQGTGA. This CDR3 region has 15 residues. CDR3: CASSASRGHTGELFF. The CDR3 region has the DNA TGTGCCAGCAGCGCGAGTAGGGGGCACACCGGGGAGCTGTTTTTT.

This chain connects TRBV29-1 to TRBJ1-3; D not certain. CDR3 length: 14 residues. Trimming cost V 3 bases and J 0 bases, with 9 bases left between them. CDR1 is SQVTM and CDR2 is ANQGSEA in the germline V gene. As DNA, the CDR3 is TGCAGCGTTGAGAAGGTAGACTCTGGAAACACCATATATTTT. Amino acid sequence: CSVEKVDSGNTIYF.

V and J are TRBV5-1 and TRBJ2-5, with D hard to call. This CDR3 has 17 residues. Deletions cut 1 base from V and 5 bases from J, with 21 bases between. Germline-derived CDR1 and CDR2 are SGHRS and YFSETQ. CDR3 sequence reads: CASSLSATARRGETQYF. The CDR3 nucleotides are TGCGCCAGCAGCTTGAGCGCAACGGCCCGGCGAGGCGAGACCCAGTACTTC.

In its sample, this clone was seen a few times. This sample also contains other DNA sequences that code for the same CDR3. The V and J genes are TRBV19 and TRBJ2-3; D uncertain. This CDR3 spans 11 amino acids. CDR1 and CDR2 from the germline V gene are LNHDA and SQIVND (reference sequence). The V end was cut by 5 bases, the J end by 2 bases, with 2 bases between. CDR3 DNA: TGTGCCAGTAGTGCCACAGATACGCAGTATTTT. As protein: CASSATDTQYF.

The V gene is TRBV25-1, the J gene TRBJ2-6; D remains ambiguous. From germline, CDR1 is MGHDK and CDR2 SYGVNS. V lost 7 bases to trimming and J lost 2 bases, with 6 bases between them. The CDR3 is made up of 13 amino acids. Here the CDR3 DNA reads TGTGCCAGCAAAGAAGCTGGGGCCAACGTCCTGACTTTC. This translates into CASKEAGANVLTF. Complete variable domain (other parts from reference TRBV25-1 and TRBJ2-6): EADIYQTPRYLVIGTGKKITLECSQTMGHDKMYWYQQDPGMELHLIHYSYGVNSTEKGDLSSESTVSRIRTEHFPLTLESARPSHTSQYLCASKEAGANVLTFGAGSRLTVL.

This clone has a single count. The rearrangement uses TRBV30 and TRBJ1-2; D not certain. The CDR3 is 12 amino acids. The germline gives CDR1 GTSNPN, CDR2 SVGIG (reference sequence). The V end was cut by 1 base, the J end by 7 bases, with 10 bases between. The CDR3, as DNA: TGTGCCTGGAGTGAGGTCCCGGCTGGCTACACCTTC. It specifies CAWSEVPAGYTF.

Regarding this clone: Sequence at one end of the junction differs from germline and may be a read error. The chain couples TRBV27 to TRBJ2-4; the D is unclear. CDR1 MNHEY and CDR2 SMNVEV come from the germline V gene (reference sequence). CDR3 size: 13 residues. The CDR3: CASSLSATGPPVF. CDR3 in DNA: TGTGCCAGCAGTTTATCCGCCACCGGGCCCCCCGTCTTC.

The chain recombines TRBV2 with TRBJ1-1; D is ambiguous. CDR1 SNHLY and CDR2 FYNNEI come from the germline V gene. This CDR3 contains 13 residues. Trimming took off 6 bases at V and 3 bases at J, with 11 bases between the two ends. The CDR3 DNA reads TGTGCCAGCAGGCGGGAACTGGACACTGAAGCTTTCTTT. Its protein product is CASRRELDTEAFF.

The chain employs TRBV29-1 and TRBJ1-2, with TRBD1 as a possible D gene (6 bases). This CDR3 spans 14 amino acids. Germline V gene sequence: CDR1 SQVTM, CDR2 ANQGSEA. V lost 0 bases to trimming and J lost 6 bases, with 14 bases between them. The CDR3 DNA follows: TGCAGCGTTGAAGATTATCAGGGGTTCGATGGCTACACCTTC. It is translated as CSVEDYQGFDGYTF.

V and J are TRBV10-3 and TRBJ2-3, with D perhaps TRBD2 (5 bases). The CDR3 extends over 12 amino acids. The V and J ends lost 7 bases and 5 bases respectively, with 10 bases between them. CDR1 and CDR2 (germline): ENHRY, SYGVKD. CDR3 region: CAITSGRDTQYF. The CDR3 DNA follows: TGTGCCATCACAAGCGGAAGAGATACGCAGTATTTT.

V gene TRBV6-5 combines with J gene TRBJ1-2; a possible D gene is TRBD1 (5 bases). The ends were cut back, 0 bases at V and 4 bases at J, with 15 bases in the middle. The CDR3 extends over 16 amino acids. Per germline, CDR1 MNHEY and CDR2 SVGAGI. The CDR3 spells CASSYSKSRGSYGYTF. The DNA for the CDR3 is TGTGCCAGCAGTTACTCGAAATCGAGGGGAAGCTATGGCTACACCTTC.

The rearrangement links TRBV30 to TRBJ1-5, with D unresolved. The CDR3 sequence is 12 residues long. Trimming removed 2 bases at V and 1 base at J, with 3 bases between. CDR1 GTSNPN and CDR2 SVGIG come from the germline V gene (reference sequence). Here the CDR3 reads CAWSKSNQPQHF. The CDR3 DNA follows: TGTGCCTGGAGTAAGAGCAATCAGCCCCAGCATTTT.